Described below is a single T cell receptor (beta chain) sequence and its context. Method: immunoSEQ multiplex PCR; TCRdb's copy keeps in-frame clones and lacks some. The sample records approximately 320,000 clones, 90% being singletons. The sample comes from a study of blood T cell repertoires in COVID-19. Study-wide context: T cells, B-cell-depleted T cells, or PBMCs provided the cDNA or gDNA that served as material.

The V gene lost 0 bases and the J gene lost 1 base, with 9 bases spanning the gap. CDR1 and CDR2 from the germline V gene are KGHSH and LQKENI. The CDR3 runs 15 residues. Ages ranged from about 18 to 100 years, with residence in about 23 US areas. Assignments of participants to cohorts depended upon their own reported clinical history. V is TRBV18 and J is TRBJ2-5; tentatively, D is TRBD2 (5 bases). This sequence originates from a man between 60 and 75 years old who had recovered from COVID-19. The sample was PBMCs or T cells enriched from blood (not recorded which). This CDR3 is CASSPPNLAQETQYF. The CDR3 nucleotides read TGTGCCAGCTCACCACCGAATCTAGCCCAAGAGACCCAGTACTTC. The full variable domain, in which reference TRBV18 and TRBJ2-5 provide the parts outside the CDR3, is NAGVMQNPRHLVRRRGQEARLRCSPMKGHSHVYWYRQLPEEGLKFMVYLQKENIIDESGMPKERFSAEFPKEGPSILRIQQVVRGDSAAYFCASSPPNLAQETQYFGPGTRLLVL.